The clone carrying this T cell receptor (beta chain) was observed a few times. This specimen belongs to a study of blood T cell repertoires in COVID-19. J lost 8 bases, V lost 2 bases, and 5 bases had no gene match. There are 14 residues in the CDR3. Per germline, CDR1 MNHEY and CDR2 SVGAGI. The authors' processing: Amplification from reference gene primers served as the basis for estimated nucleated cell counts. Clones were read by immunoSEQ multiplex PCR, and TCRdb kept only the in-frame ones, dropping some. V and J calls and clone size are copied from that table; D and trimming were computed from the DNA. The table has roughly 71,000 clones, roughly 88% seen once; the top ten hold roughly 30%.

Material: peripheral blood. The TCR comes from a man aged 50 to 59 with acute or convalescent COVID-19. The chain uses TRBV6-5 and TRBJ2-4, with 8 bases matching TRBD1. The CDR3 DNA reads TGTGCCAGCAGTTACGGACAGGGTGGTGACATTCAGTACTTC. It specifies CASSYGQGGDIQYF.